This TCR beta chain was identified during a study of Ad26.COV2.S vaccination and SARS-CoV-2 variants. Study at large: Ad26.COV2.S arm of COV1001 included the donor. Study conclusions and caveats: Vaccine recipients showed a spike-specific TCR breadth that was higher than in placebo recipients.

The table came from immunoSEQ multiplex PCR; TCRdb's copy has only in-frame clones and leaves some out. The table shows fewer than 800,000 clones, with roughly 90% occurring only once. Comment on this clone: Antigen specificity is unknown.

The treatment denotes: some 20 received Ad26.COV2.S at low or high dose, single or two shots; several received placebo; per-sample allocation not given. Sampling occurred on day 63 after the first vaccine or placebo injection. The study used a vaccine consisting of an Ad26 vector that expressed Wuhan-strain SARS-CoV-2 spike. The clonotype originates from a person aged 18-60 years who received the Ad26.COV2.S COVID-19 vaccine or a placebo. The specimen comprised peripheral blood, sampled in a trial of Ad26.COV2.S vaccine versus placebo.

CDR3 loop: CASSVESSSETQYF. The CDR3 DNA reads as TGTGCCAGCAGCGTAGAGTCTAGCTCGGAGACCCAGTACTTC. The chain recombines TRBV9 with TRBJ2-5, with D possibly being TRBD2 (5 bases). The CDR3 spans 14 residues. The germline V and J ends were trimmed by 0 bases and 5 bases, with 11 bases remaining between them. The germline V gene has CDR1 SGDLS and CDR2 YYNGEE. The whole variable domain, remainder taken from reference TRBV9 and TRBJ2-5, is DSGVTQTPKHLITATGQRVTLRCSPRSGDLSVYWYQQSLDQGLQFLIQYYNGEERAKGNILERFSAQQFPDLHSELNLSSLELGDSALYFCASSVESSSETQYFGPGTRLLVL.